The TCR beta chain described here comes from a study of blood T cell repertoires in COVID-19 (dated by TCRdb to 2019 to 2021). With regard to the full study: Collaborator samples came from the United States, Italy and Spain and covered acute and convalescent phases of COVID-19. The prospective study material was composed of cDNA or gDNA derived from T cells, B-cell-depleted T cells, or PBMCs. The dataset comprised deeply sampled blood TCRbeta repertoires from subjects exposed to, actively infected with, or recovered from COVID-19. The repertoires were made available in a free public database intended to serve as a resource for research on the immune response to SARS-CoV-2. Samples were obtained from the ongoing ImmuneRACE study (first 160 participants) and from some 1,200 subjects provided by 6 global collaborators. The sample metadata nearly always contained a de-identified subject ID, COVID-19 status, age in years and sex. Where available, HLA class I and class II types were obtained from metadata supplied by the sample provider rather than from assay-based typing.

Counted from cysteine to phenylalanine, this CDR3 has 13 amino acids. The entry retains the CDR3 DNA only, 39 bases that are in frame from base 1. From the germline V gene, CDR1 is MDHEN and CDR2 is SYDVKM. The junction shows trimming of 2 bases on V and 8 bases on J, and the gene matches do not reach 0 bases of it. What the research found in general, with its limitations: The quantity of clinical and demographic metadata differed by source and by participant and was supplied without curation.

The immunoSEQ Assay, a bias-controlled multiplex PCR, was used to amplify TCRbeta CDR3 regions from genomic DNA. As for the original processing: Within the assay, amplification of reference gene primers was used to estimate how many nucleated cells each sample contained. Sequence reads were collapsed and filtered to measure the absolute abundance of every unique TCRbeta CDR3 rearrangement. For each sample, productive Simpson clonality was calculated as the square root of Simpson's diversity index over productive rearrangements. Drawn from immuneACCESS, this table holds only the in-frame rearrangements with V and J called that TCRdb kept. Clones are partly lost; checked studies trace under half to an unresolved V gene and leave the rest unexplained. From that table come the V and J calls and clone size; the DNA was used to work out D and trimming. This sample is represented by about 170,000 clones; about nine tenths of them were singletons. Around 3.5% of the sample lies in the top ten.

Collaborating institutions collected whole blood in K2EDTA tubes following their own protocols. Collaborator samples were shipped for TCRbeta analysis as frozen whole blood, isolated PBMCs, or DNA extracted from either sample type. Notes on this clone: Its recognized antigen is unknown. Base qualities are not provided; no much larger clone lies one nucleotide away.

Sequences were obtained from peripheral blood. The sequence joins TRBV28 to TRBJ2-3; 11 central bases correspond to TRBD2. This sequence originates from a man between 65 and 80 years old with acute or convalescent COVID-19. The DNA is as follows: TGTGCCAGCAGTTTAACTAGCGGGGGTACGCAGTATTTT. It codes for CASSLTSGGTQYF.